A selection of T cell receptor beta chains follows, all from one sample in a study of T cells after yellow fever vaccination. TCRdb processed the 5' RACE reads anew with MiXCR; each CDR3 protein has one entry. The repertoire holds 350,000 or so distinct CDR3 sequences, with less than 9.5% as singletons. Sample: PBMCs, taken roughly seven weeks after the first yellow fever vaccination. These receptors all stem from a man between 18 and 35 years old who received the YFV17D yellow fever vaccine. Both conserved end residues are part of each CDR3. A D gene is named only where the DNA matches it firmly. Where a row states a size, it is once, few, many or the class of an expanded clone; other rows omit it.

V gene: TRBV9; D gene: TRBD2; CDR3 length: 17; J gene: TRBJ2-3; clone size: .; CDR3 DNA: TGTGCCAGCAGCCCTTTAGCGGGGGGGGGATTCACAGATACGCAGTATTTT; CDR3 protein: CASSPLAGGGFTDTQYF
V gene: TRBV12-3/TRBV12-4; D gene: TRBD1; CDR3 length: 15; J gene: TRBJ2-5; clone size: .; CDR3 DNA: TGTGCCAGCAGCCGTGGACAGGGGGCTTTTGAGACCCAGTACTTC; CDR3 protein: CASSRGQGAFETQYF
V gene: TRBV27; D gene: .; CDR3 length: 17; J gene: TRBJ1-2; clone size: few; CDR3 DNA: TGTGCCAGCAGTTTATCCCCATCTGGGACGCTTGGCTATGGCTACACCTTC; CDR3 protein: CASSLSPSGTLGYGYTF
V gene: TRBV4-1; D gene: TRBD1; CDR3 length: 15; J gene: TRBJ1-1; clone size: .; CDR3 DNA: TGCGCCAGCAGCCGGGGACAGGGAGAAATCACTGAAGCTTTCTTT; CDR3 protein: CASSRGQGEITEAFF
V gene: TRBV4-3; D gene: TRBD1; CDR3 length: 14; J gene: TRBJ2-7; clone size: .; CDR3 DNA: TGCGCCAGCAGCGTCCGGGACAGGGTCGACGAGCAGTACTTC; CDR3 protein: CASSVRDRVDEQYF
V gene: TRBV4-2; D gene: .; CDR3 length: 14; J gene: TRBJ1-1; clone size: .; CDR3 DNA: TGTGCCAGCAGCCCAGGGCGGGTCGCCACTGAAGCTTTCTTT; CDR3 protein: CASSPGRVATEAFF
V gene: TRBV7-9; D gene: .; CDR3 length: 13; J gene: TRBJ2-7; clone size: .; CDR3 DNA: TGTGCCAGCAGCTTTCTGGACGTTTACGAGCAGTACTTC; CDR3 protein: CASSFLDVYEQYF
V gene: TRBV5-4; D gene: TRBD2; CDR3 length: 13; J gene: TRBJ2-1; clone size: .; CDR3 DNA: TGTGCCAGCATGACTAGCGGAATCAATGAGCAGTTCTTC; CDR3 protein: CASMTSGINEQFF
V gene: TRBV20-1; D gene: TRBD2; CDR3 length: 17; J gene: TRBJ2-5; clone size: .; CDR3 DNA: TGCAGTGCTAGAGATAGGATAGCGGGGCCCCGGAGGGAGACCCAGTACTTC; CDR3 protein: CSARDRIAGPRRETQYF
V gene: TRBV5-1; D gene: .; CDR3 length: 14; J gene: TRBJ2-1; clone size: .; CDR3 DNA: TGCGCCAGCAGCTTGACAGCCGCGAACAATGAGCAGTTCTTC; CDR3 protein: CASSLTAANNEQFF
V gene: TRBV5-1; D gene: .; CDR3 length: 15; J gene: TRBJ2-3; clone size: many; CDR3 DNA: TGCGCCAGCAGCTTGGAGGGCAGGCTCACAGATACGCAGTATTTT; CDR3 protein: CASSLEGRLTDTQYF
V gene: TRBV11-2; D gene: .; CDR3 length: 16; J gene: TRBJ2-1; clone size: .; CDR3 DNA: TGTGCCAGCAGCTTAACCGCTAGCCTTTCCTACAATGAGCAGTTCTTC; CDR3 protein: CASSLTASLSYNEQFF
V gene: TRBV6-4; D gene: .; CDR3 length: 13; J gene: TRBJ2-2; clone size: .; CDR3 DNA: TGTGCCAGCAGTAGGCAGCACACCGGGGAGCTGTTTTTT; CDR3 protein: CASSRQHTGELFF
V gene: TRBV4-3; D gene: .; CDR3 length: 13; J gene: TRBJ2-1; clone size: .; CDR3 DNA: TGCGCCAGCAGCCAAGGGGGGCTTAGTGAGCAGTTCTTC; CDR3 protein: CASSQGGLSEQFF
V gene: TRBV20-1; D gene: .; CDR3 length: 13; J gene: TRBJ1-4; clone size: few; CDR3 DNA: TGCAGTGCGGCAGACAGTTTTAATGAAAAACTGTTTTTT; CDR3 protein: CSAADSFNEKLFF
V gene: TRBV28; D gene: .; CDR3 length: 16; J gene: TRBJ2-2; clone size: few; CDR3 DNA: TGTGCCAGCAGTTTACGTTTCGGAGAGAACACCGGGGAGCTGTTTTTT; CDR3 protein: CASSLRFGENTGELFF
V gene: TRBV27; D gene: TRBD2; CDR3 length: 17; J gene: TRBJ2-3; clone size: few; CDR3 DNA: TGTGCCAGCAGTACCGCGGGACTAGCGGGCGGGGGTGATACGCAGTATTTT; CDR3 protein: CASSTAGLAGGGDTQYF
V gene: TRBV9; D gene: TRBD2; CDR3 length: 16; J gene: TRBJ2-2; clone size: .; CDR3 DNA: TGTGCCAGCAGCGGCTCGACTAGCGGGTTCACCGGGGAGCTGTTTTTT; CDR3 protein: CASSGSTSGFTGELFF
V gene: TRBV12-3/TRBV12-4; D gene: .; CDR3 length: 14; J gene: TRBJ1-5; clone size: few; CDR3 DNA: TGTGCCAGCGGTTCGACATTTAGCAATCAGCCCCAGCATTTT; CDR3 protein: CASGSTFSNQPQHF
V gene: TRBV9; D gene: .; CDR3 length: 16; J gene: TRBJ2-3; clone size: few; CDR3 DNA: TGTGCCAGCAGCGTAGCCCCCCAAGGGCCGAGGGATACGCAGTATTTT; CDR3 protein: CASSVAPQGPRDTQYF
V gene: TRBV5-1; D gene: .; CDR3 length: 13; J gene: TRBJ1-1; clone size: .; CDR3 DNA: TGCGCCAGCAAGACGTCTGCGAACACTGAAGCTTTCTTT; CDR3 protein: CASKTSANTEAFF
V gene: TRBV7-3; D gene: .; CDR3 length: 12; J gene: TRBJ2-5; clone size: .; CDR3 DNA: TGTGCCAGCAGCTCCCCCGGGGAGACCCAGTACTTC; CDR3 protein: CASSSPGETQYF
V gene: TRBV7-9; D gene: TRBD2; CDR3 length: 16; J gene: TRBJ2-1; clone size: few; CDR3 DNA: TGTGCCACCCCACGGGCTAGCGGGGGGGCCGACAATGAGCAGTTCTTC; CDR3 protein: CATPRASGGADNEQFF
V gene: TRBV7-9; D gene: TRBD2; CDR3 length: 15; J gene: TRBJ2-1; clone size: .; CDR3 DNA: TGTGCCAGCAGCCCGGCGGGACTAGCGGGCAATGAGCAGTTCTTC; CDR3 protein: CASSPAGLAGNEQFF
V gene: TRBV5-1; D gene: .; CDR3 length: 17; J gene: TRBJ2-3; clone size: many; CDR3 DNA: TGCGCCAGCAGCTTGGTCCCACCAGCGACCAGCACAGATACGCAGTATTTT; CDR3 protein: CASSLVPPATSTDTQYF
V gene: TRBV4-1; D gene: .; CDR3 length: 15; J gene: TRBJ2-7; clone size: .; CDR3 DNA: TGCGCCAGCAGCCAAGATAGGAGGTTCCTCTACGAGCAGTACTTC; CDR3 protein: CASSQDRRFLYEQYF
V gene: TRBV7-2; D gene: TRBD1; CDR3 length: 14; J gene: TRBJ1-1; clone size: .; CDR3 DNA: TGTGCCAGCAGCCACGAGGACAGGGTGACTGAAGCTTTCTTT; CDR3 protein: CASSHEDRVTEAFF
V gene: TRBV7-2; D gene: .; CDR3 length: 15; J gene: TRBJ1-1; clone size: many; CDR3 DNA: TGTGCCAGCAGGCCCGTTTCAACATCGAACACTGAAGCTTTCTTT; CDR3 protein: CASRPVSTSNTEAFF
V gene: TRBV12-3/TRBV12-4; D gene: TRBD1; CDR3 length: 14; J gene: TRBJ1-5; clone size: few; CDR3 DNA: TGTGCCAGCAGCACCGACAGGGTCCGGCAGCCCCAGCATTTT; CDR3 protein: CASSTDRVRQPQHF
V gene: TRBV6-6; D gene: .; CDR3 length: 11; J gene: TRBJ1-5; clone size: many; CDR3 DNA: TGTGCCAGCAGTTCCAATCAGCCCCAGCATTTT; CDR3 protein: CASSSNQPQHF
V gene: TRBV7-3; D gene: TRBD1; CDR3 length: 14; J gene: TRBJ2-2; clone size: .; CDR3 DNA: TGTGCCAGCAGCTTGCAGGGGGACACCGGGGAGCTGTTTTTT; CDR3 protein: CASSLQGDTGELFF
V gene: TRBV5-1; D gene: .; CDR3 length: 14; J gene: TRBJ1-2; clone size: few; CDR3 DNA: TGCGCCAGCAGCTTGAAAACAGGCGACTATGGCTACACCTTC; CDR3 protein: CASSLKTGDYGYTF
V gene: TRBV6-6; D gene: .; CDR3 length: 12; J gene: TRBJ2-3; clone size: many; CDR3 DNA: TGTGCCAGCAGTTTAGTGGTAGATACGCAGTATTTT; CDR3 protein: CASSLVVDTQYF
V gene: TRBV11-2; D gene: TRBD1; CDR3 length: 16; J gene: TRBJ1-4; clone size: few; CDR3 DNA: TGTGCCAGCCGGCGGGGGACAGGGGGCGTCGAGGAAAAACTGTTTTTT; CDR3 protein: CASRRGTGGVEEKLFF
V gene: TRBV20-1; D gene: TRBD1; CDR3 length: 14; J gene: TRBJ1-1; clone size: few; CDR3 DNA: TGCAGTGCCTTCAGGGGGGGGCTGAACACTGAAGCTTTCTTT; CDR3 protein: CSAFRGGLNTEAFF
V gene: TRBV5-1; D gene: TRBD2; CDR3 length: 13; J gene: TRBJ2-7; clone size: few; CDR3 DNA: TGCGCCAGCAGCGGATGGACTAGATCCGAGCAGTACTTC; CDR3 protein: CASSGWTRSEQYF
V gene: TRBV6-5; D gene: .; CDR3 length: 12; J gene: TRBJ2-1; clone size: few; CDR3 DNA: TGTGCCAGCAGTTACCCAGGGAATGAGCAGTTCTTC; CDR3 protein: CASSYPGNEQFF
V gene: TRBV15; D gene: .; CDR3 length: 17; J gene: TRBJ2-3; clone size: few; CDR3 DNA: TGTGCCACCAGCAGGAGTCGGACAGGCGAATCGGGAGGGACGCAGTATTTT; CDR3 protein: CATSRSRTGESGGTQYF
V gene: TRBV4-1; D gene: .; CDR3 length: 15; J gene: TRBJ2-5; clone size: .; CDR3 DNA: TGCGCCAGCAGCCTAAGGGGGGGGGTAGGGGAGACCCAGTACTTC; CDR3 protein: CASSLRGGVGETQYF
V gene: TRBV5-1; D gene: .; CDR3 length: 15; J gene: TRBJ1-2; clone size: .; CDR3 DNA: TGCGCCAGCAGCTCCACGGGTCCCCTCGGGGACGGCTACACCTTC; CDR3 protein: CASSSTGPLGDGYTF
V gene: TRBV4-1; D gene: .; CDR3 length: 16; J gene: TRBJ2-3; clone size: .; CDR3 DNA: TGCGCCAGCAGCCGAGCTGACGGCTCTAGCACAGATACGCAGTATTTT; CDR3 protein: CASSRADGSSTDTQYF
V gene: TRBV11-2; D gene: .; CDR3 length: 13; J gene: TRBJ1-1; clone size: few; CDR3 DNA: TGTGCCAGCAGAGTCAGCTTGAACACTGAAGCTTTCTTT; CDR3 protein: CASRVSLNTEAFF
V gene: TRBV5-4; D gene: .; CDR3 length: 14; J gene: TRBJ2-3; clone size: few; CDR3 DNA: TGTGCCAGCAGCTTCGGGACGGGCACAGATACGCAGTATTTT; CDR3 protein: CASSFGTGTDTQYF
V gene: TRBV19; D gene: .; CDR3 length: 14; J gene: TRBJ2-7; clone size: .; CDR3 DNA: TGTGCCAGTAGTATAAATCGACAGGCCTACGAGCAGTACTTC; CDR3 protein: CASSINRQAYEQYF
V gene: TRBV18; D gene: .; CDR3 length: 13; J gene: TRBJ2-5; clone size: few; CDR3 DNA: TGTGCCAGCTCACCACCTAGCGACGAGACCCAGTACTTC; CDR3 protein: CASSPPSDETQYF
V gene: TRBV6-5; D gene: .; CDR3 length: 12; J gene: TRBJ1-1; clone size: .; CDR3 DNA: TGTGCCAGCAGTGGTCGGAACACTGAAGCTTTCTTT; CDR3 protein: CASSGRNTEAFF